Listed here is a single T cell receptor (beta chain). This entry belongs to a study of blood T cell repertoires in COVID-19. Study context: Both acute and convalescent COVID-19 samples were obtained from the United States, Italy and Spain. Sources were T cells, B-cell-depleted T cells, or PBMCs; the material itself was cDNA or gDNA.

Per the original data handling: Estimation of nucleated cell counts was performed using reference gene primer amplification. Generated by immunoSEQ multiplex PCR, the TCRdb table keeps only in-frame clones and is missing some. The V and J calls and the clone size are those of that table, but D and trimming were determined from the DNA. The table lists 35,000 or so clones, roughly 90% of them singletons. This clonotype was sampled from a man between 70 and 80 years old with acute or convalescent COVID-19. Sequenced: peripheral blood.

In DNA form, the CDR3 reads TGTGCCAGCCGGACTAGCGGGTCACAAGAGACCCAGTACTTC. Translating gives CASRTSGSQETQYF. V is TRBV19 and J is TRBJ2-5; TRBD2 matches 11 bases. After removal of 9 bases from V and 2 bases from J, the junction contained 5 bases not matched to a gene. The CDR3 loop spans 14 amino acids. Germline loops: CDR1 LNHDA, CDR2 SQIVND (reference sequence). Supplemented by reference TRBV19 and TRBJ2-5, the full variable domain reads DGGITQSPKYLFRKEGQNVTLSCEQNLNHDAMYWYRQDPGQGLRLIYYSQIVNDFQKGDIAEGYSVSREKKESFPLTVTSAQKNPTAFYLCASRTSGSQETQYFGPGTRLLVL.